Reported below is one T cell receptor beta chain. What it binds is unknown. Sequencing relied on immunoSEQ assay v3.0, run at survey level. Generated by immunoSEQ multiplex PCR, the TCRdb table keeps only in-frame clones and is missing some. This sample has about 28,000 clones, with approximately 83% found just once. The sample belongs to a study of long-term antiretroviral therapy in people with HIV. Broader study findings: The study lacked data on ART adherence, viral resistance or therapy changes. Collection of the blood took place between the mid-2000s and the late 2010s. The ART regimens in use then may have been less effective than current ones. Repertoire dominance by clones expanded before ART was seen at all time points. Against controls, HIV repertoires showed narrower ranges of CDR3 length.

The germline CDR1 and CDR2 sequences are LGHNA and YSLEER. CDR3 length equals 17 residues. The V end lost 0 bases, the J end lost 0 bases, and 12 bases lay between the germline ends. The sequenced sample was unsorted PBMCs, obtained 0.8 years before starting antiretroviral therapy. The clonotype was recovered from a man between 18 and 35 years old with HIV. The gene calls are TRBV4-3 and TRBJ1-3; no firm D call. CDR3 sequence: CASSQDYGVGSGNTIYF. CDR3 coding DNA: TGCGCCAGCAGCCAAGATTATGGTGTTGGCTCTGGAAACACCATATATTTT.